Below are 23 T cell receptor beta chains sequenced from a single sample in a study of blood T cell repertoires in COVID-19. TCRdb keeps only in-frame clones here, not all; method: immunoSEQ multiplex PCR. In the table there are roughly 220,000 clones, around nine tenths of which are singletons. Sample: peripheral blood. The receptors here all came from a man aged 55-75 years with acute or convalescent COVID-19.

This rearrangement joins TRBV19 to TRBJ1-2, with TRBD1 as a possible D gene (5 bases). With 6 bases removed from V and 0 bases from J, the gap between germline ends came to 14 bases. There are 15 residues in the CDR3. CDR1 LNHDA and CDR2 SQIVND come from the germline V gene (reference sequence). CDR3 sequence reads: CASSPGRAANYGYTF. The CDR3 nucleotides are TGTGCCAGTAGCCCCGGCAGGGCGGCTAACTATGGCTACACCTTC.

This clone was found once. The V call is TRBV28, the J call TRBJ1-2, with 7 nucleotides matching TRBD1. The CDR3 runs to 14 residues. From germline, CDR1 is MDHEN and CDR2 SYDVKM. V lost 4 bases to trimming and J lost 14 bases; unmatched junction nucleotides: 16. As DNA, the CDR3 is TGTGCCAGCAGTTCTTACACCAAAATCCGGGACAGTACCTTC. It encodes CASSSYTKIRDSTF.

The chain is built from TRBV5-8 and TRBJ2-1, with a tentative D call TRBD1 (6 bases). The V and J ends lost 1 base and 6 bases respectively, with 11 bases between them. This CDR3 region has 14 residues. CDR1 and CDR2 (germline): SGHTS, YDEGEE. In DNA form, the CDR3 reads TGTGCCAGCAGCTTGTTACAGGGACGCAATGAGCAGTTCTTC. It encodes CASSLLQGRNEQFF.

This clone occurred once. The chain recombines TRBV9 with TRBJ2-7; D not resolved. The CDR3 has 15 amino acids. The germline CDR1 and CDR2 sequences are SGDLS and YYNGEE. Trimming pared 0 bases from V and 5 bases from J, leaving 15 bases between. Here the CDR3 reads CASSVGMAGTDEQYF. The DNA of the CDR3 is TGTGCCAGCAGCGTAGGTATGGCAGGAACCGACGAGCAGTACTTC.

The chain couples TRBV18 to TRBJ1-4; a weak D match, TRBD1 (5 bases). The CDR3 sequence is 15 residues long. The V gene's germline CDR1 is KGHSH and CDR2 LQKENI. The germline V and J ends were trimmed by 8 bases and 0 bases, with 13 bases remaining between them. The CDR3 nucleotides are TGTGCCAGCAGCCAGGGCCTTGCAACTAATGAAAAACTGTTTTTT. Its protein is CASSQGLATNEKLFF.

V gene TRBV6-5 combines with J gene TRBJ1-3; possibly TRBD1 for D (5 bases). The germline gives CDR1 MNHEY, CDR2 SVGAGI. Deletions cut 8 bases from V and 2 bases from J, with 13 bases between. The CDR3 runs 14 residues. CDR3 nucleotide sequence: TGTGCCAGCGGCCTGGGGGGGACTGGAAACACCATATATTTT. This translates into CASGLGGTGNTIYF.

The V and J genes are TRBV7-9 and TRBJ1-5, with TRBD1 matching over 9 bases. V shed 1 base, J shed 2 bases, and the junction held 3 bases outside the gene matches. CDR3 size: 16 residues. Germline V gene data show CDR1 as SEHNR and CDR2 as FQNEAQ (reference sequence). This CDR3 is CASSLGTGAGNQPQHF. CDR3 sequence (DNA): TGTGCCAGCAGCTTAGGGACAGGGGCAGGCAATCAGCCCCAGCATTTT.

The V call is TRBV11-2, the J call TRBJ2-3; D is unclear. CDR1 and CDR2 (germline): SGHAT, FQNNGV. CDR3 length equals 15 residues. V was pared by 1 base and J by 4 bases, with 12 bases between. The CDR3 DNA sequence: TGTGCCAGCAGCTTAGGCCGCAGTTTGTCAGATACGCAGTATTTT. The encoded protein is CASSLGRSLSDTQYF.

This rearrangement joins TRBV5-5 to TRBJ1-2, with D unresolved. With 5 bases removed from V and 8 bases from J, the gap between germline ends came to 10 bases. Germline CDR1 SGHKS, CDR2 YYEKEE (reference sequence). The CDR3 consists of 11 residues. The CDR3 loop reads CASSPVPGYTF. The CDR3 region has the DNA TGTGCCAGCAGTCCGGTCCCGGGCTACACCTTC.

The chain recombines TRBV7-2 with TRBJ2-2; no clear D gene. The CDR3 runs 15 residues. Germline V gene sequence: CDR1 SGHTA, CDR2 FQGNSA. Between the trimmed V and J ends, which lost 4 bases and 4 bases, there was a span of 13 bases. The CDR3 bases are TGTGCCAGCAGCTCCTTCCAGACAAGCACCGGGGAGCTGTTTTTT. Amino acid sequence: CASSSFQTSTGELFF.

The chain carries TRBV27 and TRBJ2-2; D remains ambiguous. Germline CDR1 MNHEY, CDR2 SMNVEV (reference sequence). The CDR3 spans 12 residues. V gave up 4 bases and J gave up 4 bases, with 4 bases separating them. This CDR3 reads CASSYITGELFF. The CDR3 bases are TGTGCCAGCAGTTACATCACCGGGGAGCTGTTTTTT.

The rearrangement uses TRBV7-3 and TRBJ1-1, with TRBD1 as a possible D gene (6 bases). V was cut by 5 bases and J by 4 bases, with 14 bases left in between. There are 14 residues in the CDR3. Germline lookup yields CDR1 SGHTA and CDR2 FQGTGA. Here the CDR3 reads CASSPQGSTTEAFF. The CDR3 nucleotides read TGTGCCAGCAGCCCACAGGGCAGCACCACTGAAGCTTTCTTT. The variable domain in full, with the rest retrieved from reference TRBV7-3 and TRBJ1-1, is GAGVSQTPSNKVTEKGKYVELRCDPISGHTALYWYRQSLGQGPEFLIYFQGTGAADDSGLPNDRFFAVRPEGSVSTLKIQRTERGDSAVYLCASSPQGSTTEAFFGQGTRLTVV.

V usage is TRBV5-1 and J usage is TRBJ1-5; D is unclear. Trimming shortened V by 0 bases and J by 5 bases, and 6 bases separated the two germline ends. This CDR3 contains 13 residues. Germline lookup yields CDR1 SGHRS and CDR2 YFSETQ. CDR3 sequence (DNA): TGCGCCAGCAGCTTGGTCTCCGATCAGCCCCAGCATTTT. Protein sequence: CASSLVSDQPQHF.

In its sample, this clone was seen once. The rearrangement links TRBV27 to TRBJ2-5; D gene ambiguous. V dropped 10 bases and J dropped 3 bases, with 15 bases sitting between them. This CDR3 is built from 13 residues. Looked up from germline, CDR1 is MNHEY and CDR2 is SMNVEV (reference sequence). The CDR3 here is CATSMRYKETQYF. In DNA, the CDR3 is TGTGCCACCAGCATGCGGTACAAAGAGACCCAGTACTTC.

V is TRBV6-4 and J is TRBJ2-3; 7 nucleotides match TRBD2. V trimming: 3 bases; J trimming: 1 base; junction bases outside the gene matches: 1. Germline loops: CDR1 MRHNA, CDR2 SNTAGT. This CDR3 is built from 14 residues. CDR3: CASSETSGTDTQYF. CDR3 DNA: TGTGCCAGCAGTGAAACTAGCGGCACAGATACGCAGTATTTT.

The chain recombines TRBV5-1 with TRBJ2-1, with 14 bases that match TRBD2. Trimming took 4 bases from V and 0 from J; bases not matched to a gene: 3. There are 17 residues in the CDR3. CDR1 SGHRS and CDR2 YFSETQ come from the germline V gene. The CDR3 is CASSTGLAGGSYNEQFF. As DNA, the CDR3 is TGCGCCAGCAGCACCGGACTAGCGGGGGGCTCCTACAATGAGCAGTTCTTC.

This clone occurred a few times. The CDR3 spells CASSSPVAGPYEQYF. As DNA, the CDR3 is TGTGCCAGCAGCTCACCAGTAGCGGGGCCCTACGAGCAGTACTTC. The chain has TRBV7-2 and TRBJ2-7; TRBD2 aligns across 8 bases. V was clipped by 4 bases and J by 2 bases; unmatched bases: 7. The CDR3 sequence is 15 residues long. The germline gives CDR1 SGHTA, CDR2 FQGNSA. The full variable domain, rest sourced from reference TRBV7-2 and TRBJ2-7, is GAGVSQSPSNKVTEKGKDVELRCDPISGHTALYWYRQSLGQGLEFLIYFQGNSAPDKSGLPSDRFSAERTGGSVSTLTIQRTQQEDSAVYLCASSSPVAGPYEQYFGPGTRLTVT.

The chain couples TRBV5-4 to TRBJ1-2, with TRBD1 as a possible D gene (5 bases). Germline V gene data show CDR1 as SGHNT and CDR2 as YYREEE (reference sequence). The length of the CDR3 is 12 residues. Between the trimmed V and J ends, which lost 4 bases and 5 bases, there was a span of 9 bases. CDR3 sequence: CASSLEGYGYTF. The CDR3, as DNA: TGTGCCAGCAGCCTGGAGGGGTATGGCTACACCTTC.

V and J are TRBV28 and TRBJ2-3, with D possibly being TRBD2 (6 bases). The CDR3 spans 15 residues. The V end was cut by 3 bases, the J end by 0 bases, with 10 bases between. Per the germline V gene, CDR1 is MDHEN and CDR2 is SYDVKM. The CDR3 DNA sequence: TGTGCCAGCAGTTTTAGCGGAGCTAGCACAGATACGCAGTATTTT. Amino acids: CASSFSGASTDTQYF.

The chain has TRBV19 and TRBJ2-7; D may be TRBD2 (5 bases). The ends were cut back, 3 bases at V and 4 bases at J, with 7 bases in the middle. Germline CDR1 reads LNHDA; CDR2 reads SQIVND (reference sequence). The CDR3 has 12 residues. CDR3 sequence (DNA): TGTGCCAGTAGTATTTCGGGGTACGAGCAGTACTTC. Its protein product is CASSISGYEQYF. The full variable domain, completed using reference TRBV19 and TRBJ2-7, is DGGITQSPKYLFRKEGQNVTLSCEQNLNHDAMYWYRQDPGQGLRLIYYSQIVNDFQKGDIAEGYSVSREKKESFPLTVTSAQKNPTAFYLCASSISGYEQYFGPGTRLTVT.

V usage is TRBV9 and J usage is TRBJ2-5; D is unresolved. CDR3 size: 11 residues. The germline V gene has CDR1 SGDLS and CDR2 YYNGEE. Deletions cut 3 bases from V and 4 bases from J, with 4 bases between. CDR3 nucleotide sequence: TGTGCCAGCAGCGCGAGAGAGACCCAGTACTTC. It translates to CASSARETQYF.

The chain couples TRBV20-1 to TRBJ2-3, with D possibly TRBD1 on 5 matching bases. V lost 3 bases, J lost 5 bases, and 18 bases lay in between. In germline, CDR1 is DFQATT, CDR2 SNEGSKA (reference sequence). The CDR3 spans 15 residues. The CDR3 is CSASIVGALKDTQYF. CDR3 DNA sequence: TGCAGTGCTAGTATTGTAGGGGCCCTGAAAGATACGCAGTATTTT.

The chain joins TRBV9 to TRBJ1-2; possible D gene TRBD1, 5 bases. Germline V gene sequence: CDR1 SGDLS, CDR2 YYNGEE. Between the trimmed V and J ends, which lost 0 bases and 5 bases, there was a span of 14 bases. The CDR3 is 15 residues long. The CDR3 region has the DNA TGTGCCAGCAGCGTAGAGGACATTCCGCTTTATGGCTACACCTTC. Protein sequence: CASSVEDIPLYGYTF. Full variable domain (remainder filled in from reference TRBV9 and TRBJ1-2): DSGVTQTPKHLITATGQRVTLRCSPRSGDLSVYWYQQSLDQGLQFLIQYYNGEERAKGNILERFSAQQFPDLHSELNLSSLELGDSALYFCASSVEDIPLYGYTFGSGTRLTVV.